This TCR beta chain comes out of a study of control samples from healthy donors and cancer patients. Produced via immunoSEQ multiplex PCR; TCRdb's table is partial and in-frame only. The data show about 130,000 clones, about 92% seen once. This CDR3 is built from 13 residues. The ends were cut back, 4 bases at V and 4 bases at J, with 11 bases in the middle. The germline CDR1 and CDR2 sequences are SGHRS and YFSETQ. This clone was counted a single time. The source is an elderly man with head and neck cancer. This chain joins TRBV5-1 and TRBJ1-1; possibly TRBD1 for D (5 bases). Material for sequencing was PBMCs. The CDR3 DNA follows: TGCGCCAGCAGCAGGGGCGTCACCACTGAAGCTTTCTTT. Encoded protein: CASSRGVTTEAFF.